This TCR beta chain was retrieved from a study of control samples from healthy donors and cancer patients. The data were produced by immunoSEQ multiplex PCR, yet TCRdb's version contains in-frame clones alone and is incomplete. The sample consists of about 150,000 clones, 70% to 90% of them appearing once. Trimming left V 6 bases short and J 1 base short, with 13 bases between. CDR1 is SGHRS and CDR2 is YFSETQ in the germline V gene. The length of the CDR3 is 14 residues. The chain is built from TRBV5-1 and TRBJ1-2, with a possible D match to TRBD1 (6 bases). Sequencing was carried out using blood. The receptor's source is a man in his late teens or twenties in good health. The CDR3 protein is CASTPGTLNYGYTF. The CDR3 region has the DNA TGCGCCAGCACTCCTGGGACACTTAACTATGGCTACACCTTC. The complete variable domain, with remaining parts taken from reference TRBV5-1 and TRBJ1-2, reads KAGVTQTPRYLIKTRGQQVTLSCSPISGHRSVSWYQQTPGQGLQFLFEYFSETQRNKGNFPGRFSGRQFSNSRSEMNVSTLELGDSALYLCASTPGTLNYGYTFGSGTRLTVV.